The entry below gives a single T cell receptor beta chain sequence along with its context. The antigen remains undetermined. Germline V gene data show CDR1 as SGHRS and CDR2 as YFSETQ. This CDR3 comprises 14 residues. This entry is derived from a study of monozygotic twins with inflammatory bowel disease. Reprocessing the 5' RACE reads, TCRdb reports a single entry for every CDR3 protein and omits DNA. In total, the table holds some 200,000 distinct CDR3 sequences. Points from the study as a whole: Twins classed as concordant or discordant showed no difference in repertoire similarity, possibly from limited power.

The chain recombines TRBV5-1 with TRBJ1-1; TCRdb returns TRBD1, unconfirmable since there is no DNA. This sequence originates from a human donor with ulcerative colitis or Crohn's disease, or a healthy co-twin of an affected twin (not recorded which). Sequencing was done on a sample of blood. The CDR3 sequence is CASSPGYMNTEAFF.